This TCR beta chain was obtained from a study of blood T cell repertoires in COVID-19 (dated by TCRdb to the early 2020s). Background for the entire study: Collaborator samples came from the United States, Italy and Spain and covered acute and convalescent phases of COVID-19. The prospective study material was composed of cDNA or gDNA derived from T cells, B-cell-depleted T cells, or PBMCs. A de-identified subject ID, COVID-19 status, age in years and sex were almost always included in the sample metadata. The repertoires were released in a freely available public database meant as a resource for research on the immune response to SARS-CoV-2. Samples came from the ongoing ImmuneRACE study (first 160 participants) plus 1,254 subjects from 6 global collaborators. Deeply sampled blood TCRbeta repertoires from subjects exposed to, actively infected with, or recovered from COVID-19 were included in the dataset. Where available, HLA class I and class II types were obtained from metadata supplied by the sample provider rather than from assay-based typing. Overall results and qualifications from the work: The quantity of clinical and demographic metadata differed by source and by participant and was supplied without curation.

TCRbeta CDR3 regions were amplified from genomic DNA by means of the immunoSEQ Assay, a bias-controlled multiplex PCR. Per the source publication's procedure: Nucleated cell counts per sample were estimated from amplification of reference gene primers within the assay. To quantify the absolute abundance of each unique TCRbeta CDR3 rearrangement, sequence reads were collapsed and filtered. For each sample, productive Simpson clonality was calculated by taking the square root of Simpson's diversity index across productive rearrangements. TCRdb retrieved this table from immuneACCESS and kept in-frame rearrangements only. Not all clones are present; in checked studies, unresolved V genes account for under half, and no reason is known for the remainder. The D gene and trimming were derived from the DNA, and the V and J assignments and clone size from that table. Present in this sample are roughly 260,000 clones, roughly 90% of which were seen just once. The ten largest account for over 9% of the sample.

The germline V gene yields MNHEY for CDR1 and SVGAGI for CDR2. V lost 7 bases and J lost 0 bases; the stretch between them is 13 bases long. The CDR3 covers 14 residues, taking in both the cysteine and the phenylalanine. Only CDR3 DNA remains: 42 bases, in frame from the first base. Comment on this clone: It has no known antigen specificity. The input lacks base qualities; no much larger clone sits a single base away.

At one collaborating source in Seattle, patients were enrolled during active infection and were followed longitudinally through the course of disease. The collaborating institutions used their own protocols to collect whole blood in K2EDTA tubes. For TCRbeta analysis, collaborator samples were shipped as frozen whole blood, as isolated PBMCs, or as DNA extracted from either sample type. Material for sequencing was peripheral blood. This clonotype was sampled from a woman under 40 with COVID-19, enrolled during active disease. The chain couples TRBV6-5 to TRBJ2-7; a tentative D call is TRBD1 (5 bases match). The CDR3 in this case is CASKVDSFSYEQYF. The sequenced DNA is TGTGCCAGCAAGGTCGACAGCTTCTCCTACGAGCAGTACTTC.